This T cell receptor beta chain was profiled in a study of OX40 agonist ivuxolimab in advanced cancers. Overall study: Ivuxolimab, an agonist antibody against OX40 (CD134), was given to patients. Prior anti-PD-1, anti-PD-L1 or anti-CTLA-4 therapy did not bar entry, and roughly 40% had some. Study outcomes and limitations: In general, CD8+ T cells held more expanded clones than CD4+ did, on average.

Germline values: CDR1 SGHNT, CDR2 YYREEE (reference sequence). The CDR3 consists of 15 residues. The junction had 8 bases not matched to a gene; V was cut back by 4 bases and J by 8 bases. On cycle 4 day 1 and cycle 7 day 1, as well as at baseline, blood was sampled. Of note for this clone: Its antigen is unidentified.

The protocol was immunoSEQ multiplex PCR, while the TCRdb copy is restricted to in-frame clones and leaves out a portion. The sample holds 55,000 to 80,000 clones, about 83% seen once. V gene TRBV5-4 combines with J gene TRBJ1-6; 8 bases line up with TRBD1. The sequencing used CD4+ or CD8+ T cells sorted from blood, collected in a trial of the OX40 agonist ivuxolimab. The receptor comes from an adult with an advanced solid tumor such as melanoma, head and neck, liver or kidney cancer. The CDR3: CASSEGQGTYSPLHF. CDR3 coding DNA: TGTGCCAGCAGCGAAGGACAGGGAACCTATTCACCCCTCCACTTT.